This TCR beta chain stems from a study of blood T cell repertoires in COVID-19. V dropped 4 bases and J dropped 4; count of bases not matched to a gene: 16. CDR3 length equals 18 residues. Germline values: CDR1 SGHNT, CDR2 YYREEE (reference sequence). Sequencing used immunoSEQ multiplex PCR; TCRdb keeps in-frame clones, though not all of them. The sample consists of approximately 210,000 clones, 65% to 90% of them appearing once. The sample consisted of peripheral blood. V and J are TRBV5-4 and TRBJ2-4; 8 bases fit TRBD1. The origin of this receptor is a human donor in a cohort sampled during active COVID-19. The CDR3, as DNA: TGTGCCAGCAGCGATCCCCAGGGGGCTCGGGGAAATAAAAACATTCAGTACTTC. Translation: CASSDPQGARGNKNIQYF.